This T cell receptor beta chain stems from a study of cytomegalovirus exposure and HLA in healthy donors. Findings and caveats of the study: The records held CMV serostatus as the only immune exposure information. In a later analysis, a genetic analysis reported fewer productive-TCR N-insertions in an Asian-associated ancestry cluster than the cohort average.

On this clone: What it binds is unknown.

PCR used 60 Vbeta primers and 13 Jbeta primers. Profiled with immunoSEQ multiplex PCR; TCRdb holds only in-frame clones, not every one. The data contain 200,000 to 300,000 clones, roughly 81% of them singletons. This CDR3 spans 14 amino acids. The germline V gene encodes CDR1 MNHEY and CDR2 SMNVEV (reference sequence). V shed 2 bases and J shed 8 bases, with 15 bases lying between them. Donors counted as nominally healthy when sampled, yet unrecorded immune exposures were likely. This chain joins TRBV27 and TRBJ1-2; D not resolved. Material for sequencing was PBMCs. The receptor's source is a woman between 35 and 50 years old in good health and CMV-seropositive. CDR3: CASSLPPGKVGYTF. The CDR3 bases are TGTGCCAGCAGTTTACCTCCCGGGAAGGTAGGCTACACCTTC.